Sequencing of this TCR beta chain was carried out in a study of blood T cell repertoires in COVID-19. The wider study: Whether acute or convalescent, the COVID-19 samples came from the United States, Italy and Spain. Sample material is recorded as cDNA or gDNA derived from T cells, B-cell-depleted T cells, or PBMCs.

Germline V gene sequence: CDR1 MNHEY, CDR2 SMNVEV (reference sequence). This CDR3 comprises 15 residues. V was cut by 0 bases and J by 10 bases, with 16 bases left in between. The authors' processing: How many nucleated cells were present was estimated from reference gene primer amplification. The repertoire was sequenced with immunoSEQ multiplex PCR; TCRdb's copy has only in-frame clones and lacks some. The DNA was the basis for D and trimming; V, J and clone size are from that table. The data show some 110,000 clones, with around 88% seen just once and approximately 5.3% held by the top ten. V gene TRBV27 combines with J gene TRBJ1-5; the D is unclear. This TCR was recovered from a human donor in a cohort sampled during active COVID-19. What was sequenced was peripheral blood. CDR3 sequence reads: CASSLSGLGDGPQHF. CDR3 nucleotides: TGTGCCAGCAGTTTATCCGGACTGGGAGATGGCCCCCAGCATTTT.